A single sample is the source of the 21 T cell receptor beta chains below, sequenced in a study of identical twins. TCRdb reprocessed the 5' RACE reads with MiXCR, giving one entry per CDR3 protein. The data contain about 240,000 distinct CDR3 sequences, about 10% of them singletons. Material: memory T cells sorted from blood. Receptor source: a man in his fifties in good health.

The gene calls are TRBV11-1 and TRBJ1-2; 8 nucleotides match TRBD1. Germline V gives CDR1 SGHAT, CDR2 FQDESV (reference sequence). CDR3 length: 16 amino acids. J gave up 3 bases and V 0 bases, and 6 bases lay outside the gene matches. The CDR3 is CASSLARTGKDYGYTF. The CDR3 nucleotides read TGTGCCAGCAGCTTAGCGCGGACAGGGAAGGACTATGGCTACACCTTC.

This clonotype was counted between two and nine times. This chain uses TRBV5-1 with TRBJ1-2, with D possibly being TRBD1 (5 bases). The germline V and J ends were trimmed by 4 bases and 6 bases, with 19 bases remaining between them. Germline V gives CDR1 SGHRS, CDR2 YFSETQ. The CDR3 sequence is 15 residues long. The CDR3 protein is CASSQSGTVGDGYTF. The CDR3, as DNA: TGCGCCAGCAGCCAGTCCGGGACGGTCGGCGATGGCTACACCTTC.

This clonotype has a handful of counts. The rearrangement links TRBV7-6 to TRBJ2-1; the D gene is possibly TRBD2 (6 bases). This CDR3 has 16 residues. Between the trimmed V and J ends, which lost 1 base and 4 bases, there was a span of 14 bases. Per the germline V gene, CDR1 is SGHVS and CDR2 is FNYEAQ. The CDR3 nucleotides read TGTGCCAGCAGCTTAGGGGTCGCTAGCGTATACAATGAGCAGTTCTTC. Translation: CASSLGVASVYNEQFF. The full variable domain, in which reference TRBV7-6 and TRBJ2-1 provide the parts outside the CDR3, is GAGVSQSPRYKVTKRGQDVALRCDPISGHVSLYWYRQALGQGPEFLTYFNYEAQQDKSGLPNDRFSAERPEGSISTLTIQRTEQRDSAMYRCASSLGVASVYNEQFFGPGTRLTVL.

The rearrangement links TRBV20-1 to TRBJ2-7; no firm D call. The CDR3 is 11 amino acids. The V and J ends lost 6 bases and 4 bases respectively, with 10 bases between them. Germline V lookup: CDR1 DFQATT, CDR2 SNEGSKA (reference sequence). The CDR3 DNA is TGCAGTGCCGTAGCAACGTACGAGCAGTACTTC. Translation: CSAVATYEQYF.

This clonotype was observed at least ten times. The chain carries TRBV6-1 and TRBJ2-7; 8 bases agree with TRBD2. From germline, CDR1 is MNHNS and CDR2 SASEGT. The ends lost 3 bases at V and 4 bases at J; junction bases unmatched: 2. The CDR3 length is 13 residues. CDR3: CASSEGTSYEQYF. DNA of the CDR3: TGTGCCAGCAGTGAGGGGACTAGTTACGAGCAGTACTTC.

This clonotype was seen only a few times. The chain has TRBV19 and TRBJ2-6; possible D gene TRBD1, 6 bases. The CDR3 runs 18 residues. Trimming took off 3 bases at V and 2 bases at J, with 17 bases between the two ends. Germline loops: CDR1 LNHDA, CDR2 SQIVND (reference sequence). CDR3 amino acids: CASSIRFVGTTGANVLTF. CDR3 sequence (DNA): TGTGCCAGTAGTATTCGGTTCGTAGGGACAACTGGGGCCAACGTCCTGACTTTC.

This rearrangement joins TRBV3-1 to TRBJ2-1, with D unclear. The CDR3 totals 15 residues. Germline assignment: CDR1 LGHDT and CDR2 YNNKEL (reference sequence). V lost 3 bases and J 0 bases, leaving 9 bases between the germline ends. The chain's CDR3 is CASSQKAGSYNEQFF. The DNA of the CDR3 is TGTGCCAGCAGCCAGAAGGCAGGCTCCTACAATGAGCAGTTCTTC.

This clonotype was counted between two and nine times. The rearrangement uses TRBV20-1 and TRBJ2-2; 12 bases agree with TRBD2. Germline-derived CDR1 and CDR2 are DFQATT and SNEGSKA (reference sequence). V was pared by 7 bases and J by 4 bases, with 10 bases of the junction left unmatched. The CDR3 runs 16 residues. CDR3 DNA sequence: TGCAGTGTTCCGACTAGCGGGAGAGGTAGCACCGGGGAGCTGTTTTTT. Amino acid sequence: CSVPTSGRGSTGELFF.

This clonotype has a count of ten or more. The chain recombines TRBV7-3 with TRBJ2-2; the D gene is possibly TRBD1 (5 bases). The V end was cut by 5 bases, the J end by 7 bases, with 14 bases between. From germline, CDR1 is SGHTA and CDR2 FQGTGA. The CDR3 consists of 14 residues. The CDR3 DNA follows: TGTGCCAGCAGCCTCCAGGGAACTTTCGGGGAGCTGTTTTTT. Translating gives CASSLQGTFGELFF.

This clonotype has at least ten counts. The chain couples TRBV2 to TRBJ2-2; D is possibly TRBD1 or TRBD2 (5 bases each). The CDR3 contains 14 residues. Between the trimmed V and J ends, which lost 8 bases and 1 base, there was a span of 11 bases. Germline V CDR1 and CDR2: SNHLY, FYNNEI. The CDR3 DNA follows: TGTGCCAGCCGGGACGGATTGAACACCGGGGAGCTGTTTTTT. The encoded protein is CASRDGLNTGELFF.

The CDR3 sequence is CSARLTGNTGELFF. CDR3 in DNA: TGCAGTGCTCGGCTAACAGGGAACACCGGGGAGCTGTTTTTT. This chain uses TRBV20-1 with TRBJ2-2; D perhaps matches TRBD1 (5 bases). The CDR3 covers 14 residues. CDR1 and CDR2 (germline): DFQATT, SNEGSKA (reference sequence). V lost 5 bases and J 1 base, leaving 11 bases between the germline ends.

The chain couples TRBV5-1 to TRBJ1-2; TRBD1 might be the D (5 bases). Between the trimmed V and J ends, which lost 4 bases and 6 bases, there was a span of 10 bases. Germline V lookup: CDR1 SGHRS, CDR2 YFSETQ. The CDR3 consists of 12 residues. The CDR3 DNA follows: TGCGCCAGCAGCCTCGACAGAAATGGCTACACCTTC. Translated: CASSLDRNGYTF.

The chain carries TRBV5-4 and TRBJ1-2; 8 positions match TRBD1. The germline gives CDR1 SGHNT, CDR2 YYREEE (reference sequence). Germline trimming cut 3 bases from V and 6 bases from J; bases unmatched to any gene: 7. This CDR3 is built from 14 residues. The CDR3 sequence is CASSSAATGDGYTF. The CDR3 region has the DNA TGTGCCAGCAGCTCGGCCGCGACAGGGGATGGCTACACCTTC.

This clonotype has just a few counts. V is TRBV7-2 and J is TRBJ2-1, with 10 nucleotides matching TRBD1. The CDR3 loop spans 16 amino acids. CDR1 SGHTA and CDR2 FQGNSA come from the germline V gene. Trimming cost V 1 base and J 10 bases; bases outside gene matches: 10. The chain's CDR3 is CASSLVGQGTTAEQFF. The CDR3 coding sequence is TGTGCCAGCAGCTTAGTGGGACAGGGGACTACGGCGGAGCAGTTCTTC. Full variable domain (outside the CDR3, taken from reference TRBV7-2 and TRBJ2-1): GAGVSQSPSNKVTEKGKDVELRCDPISGHTALYWYRQSLGQGLEFLIYFQGNSAPDKSGLPSDRFSAERTGGSVSTLTIQRTQQEDSAVYLCASSLVGQGTTAEQFFGPGTRLTVL.

V is TRBV7-9 and J is TRBJ1-1, with D possibly matching TRBD1 (5 bases). CDR1 and CDR2 from the germline V gene are SEHNR and FQNEAQ (reference sequence). The ends were cut back, 5 bases at V and 2 bases at J, with 15 bases in the middle. The CDR3 totals 15 residues. The CDR3 DNA sequence: TGTGCCAGCAGCCCCAACCCGGGGGAAAACACTGAAGCTTTCTTT. It codes for CASSPNPGENTEAFF.

A few counts support this clonotype. This chain connects TRBV5-5 to TRBJ2-2, with 8 bases fitting TRBD2. The CDR3 sequence is 15 residues long. Unmatched junction bases numbered 7, after V lost 3 bases and J lost 6 bases. CDR1 is SGHKS, CDR2 YYEKEE, per germline (reference sequence). CDR3 residues: CASSSTGGYSGELFF. The CDR3 nucleotides read TGTGCCAGCAGCTCGACGGGAGGGTACTCCGGGGAGCTGTTTTTT.

This clonotype showed up just a few times. This rearrangement joins TRBV5-1 to TRBJ2-3; D tentatively reads TRBD1 or TRBD2 (5 bases each). Trimming took off 0 bases at V and 2 bases at J, with 19 bases between the two ends. Germline lookup yields CDR1 SGHRS and CDR2 YFSETQ. This CDR3 has 18 residues. The CDR3 sequence is CASSLAQRSGAATDTQYF. The CDR3 DNA is TGCGCCAGCAGCTTGGCCCAACGCTCCGGGGCCGCCACAGATACGCAGTATTTT. Full variable domain (remainder filled in from reference TRBV5-1 and TRBJ2-3): KAGVTQTPRYLIKTRGQQVTLSCSPISGHRSVSWYQQTPGQGLQFLFEYFSETQRNKGNFPGRFSGRQFSNSRSEMNVSTLELGDSALYLCASSLAQRSGAATDTQYFGPGTRLTVL.

This clonotype was counted at least ten times. The rearrangement links TRBV29-1 to TRBJ2-7; D uncertain. The CDR3 runs 11 residues. CDR1 and CDR2 (germline): SQVTM, ANQGSEA. V lost 6 bases and J lost 3, with 9 bases in between. CDR3 nucleotides: TGCAGCGTCGGTGGGGACTACGAGCAGTACTTC. Amino acid sequence: CSVGGDYEQYF.

Note on this clonotype: The junction does not match germline at one end; this may be a read error. This chain uses TRBV20-1 with TRBJ2-2; possibly TRBD1 for D (6 bases). Germline CDR1 reads DFQATT; CDR2 reads SNEGSKA (reference sequence). The CDR3 contains 17 residues. CDR3 nucleotides: TGCAGTGCTAGAGCAGGGGAACCGACCCTTAACACCGAGGAGCTGTTTTTT. Protein sequence: CSARAGEPTLNTEELFF.

There are a few counts of this clonotype. The chain uses TRBV29-1 and TRBJ1-5; TRBD1 matches 8 bases. CDR1 and CDR2 (germline): SQVTM, ANQGSEA. The CDR3 is 13 amino acids. After removal of 3 bases from V and 3 bases from J, the junction contained 1 base not matched to a gene. The chain's CDR3 is CSVEGQVNQPQHF. The CDR3 DNA sequence: TGCAGCGTTGAGGGACAGGTCAATCAGCCCCAGCATTTT.

The V and J genes are TRBV5-6 and TRBJ2-1; 9 bases map to TRBD2. The CDR3 loop spans 14 amino acids. Losses at the gene ends were 1 base for V and 7 bases for J; bases not matched to a gene: 3. Germline assignment: CDR1 SGHDT and CDR2 YYEEEE. The CDR3 region is CASSLRAGGNEQFF. CDR3 bases: TGTGCCAGCAGCTTGAGGGCGGGAGGGAATGAGCAGTTCTTC. Full variable domain (missing parts from reference TRBV5-6 and TRBJ2-1): DAGVTQSPTHLIKTRGQQVTLRCSPKSGHDTVSWYQQALGQGPQFIFQYYEEEERQRGNFPDRFSGHQFPNYSSELNVNALLLGDSALYLCASSLRAGGNEQFFGPGTRLTVL.